Detailed here is one T cell receptor (beta chain). Two consecutive negative NP/OP PCR tests, clearance, or resolved symptoms defined Cohort 3 recovery. The sample originates from a study of blood T cell repertoires in COVID-19. Across the whole study: Donors in the United States, Italy and Spain gave samples during acute or convalescent COVID-19.

Per the original methods: From reference gene primer amplification, estimates of nucleated cell counts were derived. Repertoires were generated with immunoSEQ multiplex PCR, while TCRdb's copy carries only in-frame clones and drops some. V and J calls and clone size follow that table, whereas D and trimming were derived from the DNA. The sample gives around 300,000 clones, approximately 81% of which show up once; 2.5% is in the top ten. The CDR3 spans 14 residues. CDR1 LNHDA and CDR2 SQIVND come from the germline V gene (reference sequence). V trimming: 6 bases; J trimming: 10 bases; junction bases outside the gene matches: 10.

The J gene is TRBJ2-1, the V gene TRBV19; 9 positions agree with TRBD1. Source material: PBMCs or T cells enriched from blood (not recorded which). The source of this sequence is a woman aged 45-60 years who had recovered from COVID-19. The CDR3 DNA sequence: TGTGCCAGTAGCAGGGACAGGGTGCCACGAGAGCAGTTCTTC. This translates into CASSRDRVPREQFF.